Ten or more counts support the clone carrying this T cell receptor beta chain. The antigen is unknown. This entry is derived from a study of T-cell reconstitution after alpha-beta-depleted transplantation in children. Library preparation (for TCRbeta) was performed with unique molecular identifiers. MiXCR was run by TCRdb on the PCR reads, yielding one entry per CDR3 protein. The profile shows fewer than 550,000 distinct CDR3 sequences, about 11% of them singletons. Study-level results: Where alpha-beta T cells came from about two months after transplant was reportedly several hundred expanded graft clones.

Unmatched junction bases numbered 4, after V lost 3 bases and J lost 6 bases. This CDR3 contains 14 residues. From germline, CDR1 is SNHLY and CDR2 FYNNEI. V gene TRBV2 combines with J gene TRBJ2-4; TRBD2 agrees at 8 bases. Sequences were derived from PBMCs, sampled before TCRalphabeta/CD19-depleted stem cell transplant. The origin of this receptor is a child aged 2 to 10 with inherited bone marrow failure, due to receive a stem cell transplant. CDR3 nucleotides: TGTGCCAGCAGTGATCGGCTAGCGGGAAACATTCAGTACTTC. Translated: CASSDRLAGNIQYF.